This T cell receptor beta chain was observed in a study of T cell repertoires in cytomegalovirus infection. On the study more broadly: Selected CMV epitopes included recently identified HLA-C-restricted ones as well as well-studied HLA-B-restricted ones. Public TCR beta signatures provided an indication of both CMV infection and a matching HLA type.

In this sample, this clonotype turned up a few times. Its antigen is unidentified. TCRdb reanalysed the reads using MiXCR and keeps one entry per CDR3 protein. Of about half a million distinct CDR3 sequences listed, around a third are singletons. V lost 5 bases and J lost 3, with 9 bases in between. Germline loops: CDR1 SGHTA, CDR2 FQGNSA. CDR3 length: 13 amino acids. The study, taken as a whole, reports: HLA-C-restricted CMV-specific TCR beta clonotypes prevailed in the ex vivo response. The study identified carriers of CMV plus the relevant HLA from cumulative public TCR beta family frequency.

Specimen: cultured PBMCs, collected from culture after CMV antigen stimulation. The V gene is TRBV7-2, the J gene TRBJ2-3, with TRBD2 as a possible D gene (6 bases). This sequence originates from a human donor in good health (CMV status not recorded). Some clones in this sample may be carry-over from other donors' samples. The CDR3 sequence is CASSQSGTDTQYF. CDR3 in DNA: TGTGCCAGCAGCCAGAGCGGGACAGATACGCAGTATTTT.